This entry features one TCR beta chain sequence. What it binds is unknown. The DNA is omitted, as the CDR3 cannot be located on it reliably, and the CDR3 follows TCRdb's listing. This entry belongs to a study of CD8 T cells in ankylosing spondylitis. Findings and caveats of the study: Disease-linked clones were reportedly significantly enriched in matched ankylosing spondylitis synovial fluid. Made up of under 10 highly homologous variants, a TCR beta motif appeared characteristic of ankylosing spondylitis blood. Certain motif variants had earlier been reported in reactive arthritis synovial fluid and blood.

TCRdb itself ran the 5' RACE reads through MiXCR, one entry per CDR3 protein. In the table there are 350,000 to 450,000 distinct CDR3 sequences, roughly 25% of which are singletons. The CDR3 adds up to 13 amino acids, both ends counted. This clonotype originated in a male donor with ankylosing spondylitis. This sequence joins TRBV12-3 or TRBV12-4 and TRBJ2-1. Sequenced material: blood, either unsorted or a sorted T cell fraction (not recorded which). CDR3 residues: CASSFFGSYEQFF.